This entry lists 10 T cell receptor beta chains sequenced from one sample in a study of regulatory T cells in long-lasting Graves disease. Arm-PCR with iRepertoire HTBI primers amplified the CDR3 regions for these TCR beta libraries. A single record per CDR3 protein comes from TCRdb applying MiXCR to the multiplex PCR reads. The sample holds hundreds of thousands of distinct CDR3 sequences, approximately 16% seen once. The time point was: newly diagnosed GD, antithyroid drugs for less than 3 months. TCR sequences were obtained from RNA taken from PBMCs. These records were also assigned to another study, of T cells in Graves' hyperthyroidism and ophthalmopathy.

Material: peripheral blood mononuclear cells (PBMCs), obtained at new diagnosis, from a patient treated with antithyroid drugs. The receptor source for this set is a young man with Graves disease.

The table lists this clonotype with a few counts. The CDR3 DNA follows: TGCGCCAGCAGCCCCCCCGCGACTAGCGTATCGGGGGAGCAGTTCTTC. Translation gives CASSPPATSVSGEQFF. The V call is TRBV5-1, the J call TRBJ2-1; TRBD2 matches at 8 bases. The trim removed 4 bases at V and 10 bases at J, leaving 16 bases unmatched. Germline V CDR1 and CDR2: SGHRS, YFSETQ. This CDR3 comprises 16 residues.

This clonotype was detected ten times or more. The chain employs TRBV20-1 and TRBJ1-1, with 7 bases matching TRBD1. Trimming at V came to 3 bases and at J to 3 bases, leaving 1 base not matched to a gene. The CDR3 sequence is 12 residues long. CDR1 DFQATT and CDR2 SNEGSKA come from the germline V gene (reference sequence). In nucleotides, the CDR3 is TGCAGTGCTAGGCAGGGGGACACTGAAGCTTTCTTT. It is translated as CSARQGDTEAFF.

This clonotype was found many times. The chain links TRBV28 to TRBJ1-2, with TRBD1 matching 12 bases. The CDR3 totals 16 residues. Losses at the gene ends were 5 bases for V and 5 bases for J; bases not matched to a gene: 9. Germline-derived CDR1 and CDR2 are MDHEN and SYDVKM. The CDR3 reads CASSTPPGQGAYGYTF. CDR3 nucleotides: TGTGCCAGCAGTACCCCCCCGGGACAGGGGGCGTATGGCTACACCTTC.

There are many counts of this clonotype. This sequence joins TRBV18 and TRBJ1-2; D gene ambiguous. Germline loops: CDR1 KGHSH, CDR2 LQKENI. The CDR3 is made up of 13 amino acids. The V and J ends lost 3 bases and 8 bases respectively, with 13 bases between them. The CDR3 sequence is CASSPIKGAGYTF. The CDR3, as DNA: TGTGCCAGCTCACCGATCAAGGGAGCCGGCTACACCTTC. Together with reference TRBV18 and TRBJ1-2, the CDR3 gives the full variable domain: NAGVMQNPRHLVRRRGQEARLRCSPMKGHSHVYWYRQLPEEGLKFMVYLQKENIIDESGMPKERFSAEFPKEGPSILRIQQVVRGDSAAYFCASSPIKGAGYTFGSGTRLTVV.

The CDR3 loop is CASSPGRRGSSYEQYF. CDR3 sequence (DNA): TGTGCCAGCAGTCCAGGCAGGAGGGGTAGCTCCTACGAGCAGTACTTC. The rearrangement links TRBV27 to TRBJ2-7, with a tentative D call TRBD2 (6 bases). The CDR3 extends over 16 amino acids. Trimming took off 5 bases at V and 0 bases at J, with 17 bases between the two ends. Germline V gene sequence: CDR1 MNHEY, CDR2 SMNVEV (reference sequence).

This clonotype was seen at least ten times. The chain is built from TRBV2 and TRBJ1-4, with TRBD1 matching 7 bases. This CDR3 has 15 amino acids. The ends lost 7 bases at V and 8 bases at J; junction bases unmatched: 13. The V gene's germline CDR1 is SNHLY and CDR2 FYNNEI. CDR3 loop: CASTSQGGVGEKLFF. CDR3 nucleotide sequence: TGTGCCAGCACCTCACAAGGGGGCGTGGGGGAAAAACTGTTTTTT.

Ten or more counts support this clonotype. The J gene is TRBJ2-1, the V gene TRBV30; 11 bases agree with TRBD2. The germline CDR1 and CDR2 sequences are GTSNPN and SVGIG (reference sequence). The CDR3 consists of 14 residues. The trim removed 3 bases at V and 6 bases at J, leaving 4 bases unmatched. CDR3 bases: TGTGCCTGGAGCCCGGGACTAGCGGTCAATGAGCAGTTCTTC. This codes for CAWSPGLAVNEQFF. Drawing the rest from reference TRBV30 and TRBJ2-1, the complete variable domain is SQTIHQWPATLVQPVGSPLSLECTVEGTSNPNLYWYRQAAGRGLQLLFYSVGIGQISSEVPQNLSASRPQDRQFILSSKKLLLSDSGFYLCAWSPGLAVNEQFFGPGTRLTVL.

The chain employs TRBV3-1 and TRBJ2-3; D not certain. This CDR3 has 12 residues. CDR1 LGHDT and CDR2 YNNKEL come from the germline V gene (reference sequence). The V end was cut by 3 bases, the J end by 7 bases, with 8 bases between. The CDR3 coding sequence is TGTGCCAGCAGCCAGAAGTGGTATACGCAGTATTTT. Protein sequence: CASSQKWYTQYF.

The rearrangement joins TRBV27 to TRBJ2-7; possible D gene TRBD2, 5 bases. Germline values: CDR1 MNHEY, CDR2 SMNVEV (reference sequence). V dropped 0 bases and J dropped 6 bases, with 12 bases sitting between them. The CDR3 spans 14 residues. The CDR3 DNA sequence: TGTGCCAGCAGTTTATCGACTACTTTAACCGAGCAGTACTTC. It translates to CASSLSTTLTEQYF.

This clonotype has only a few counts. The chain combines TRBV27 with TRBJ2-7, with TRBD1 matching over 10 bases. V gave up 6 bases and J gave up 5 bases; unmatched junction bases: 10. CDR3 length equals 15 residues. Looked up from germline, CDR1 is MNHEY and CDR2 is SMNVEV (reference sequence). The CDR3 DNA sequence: TGTGCCAGCAGGGACAGGGGGGTAGAGGGTCACGAGCAGTACTTC. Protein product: CASRDRGVEGHEQYF.